These T cell receptor beta chains were read from a single sample in a study of shared clonotypes between healthy human individuals. Here immunoSEQ multiplex PCR was the method, and the copy in TCRdb shows in-frame clones only, minus some. The table has about 2 million clones, 85% to 95% seen once. The sequenced sample was naive CD4+ T cells sorted from blood. These receptors originate from a man between 18 and 35 years old in good health. Each CDR3 is given with its conserved first and last residue.

j_call v_call cdr3_aa
TRBJ2-7 TRBV9 CASSYRDRGIYEQYF
TRBJ2-7 TRBV27 CASSAQGADSYEQYF
TRBJ2-5 TRBV5-1 CASSFRSLAGVETQYF
TRBJ2-4 TRBV6-5 CASSMDRAAKNIQYF
TRBJ1-2 TRBV29-1 CSVETTGVGYTF
TRBJ1-3 TRBV6-5 CASSYLGGSGNTIYF
TRBJ2-3 TRBV5-1 CASSLEQGRSTDTQYF
TRBJ2-3 TRBV7-9 CASSPTGESTDTQYF
TRBJ2-1 TRBV5-1 CASSLGAGDNEQFF
TRBJ2-7 TRBV28 CEYRRDTLTYEQYF
TRBJ2-1 TRBV9 CASSVDWLDEQFF
TRBJ2-1 TRBV7-9 CASSLSPVGPYNEQFF
TRBJ2-7 TRBV6-6 CASSYGTGKGYEQYF
TRBJ2-7 TRBV6-5 CASSYFETGKTYEQYF
TRBJ1-2 TRBV28 CASIGGGGSGYGYTF
TRBJ1-1 TRBV6-5 CASSYSEVVNTEAFF
TRBJ2-1 TRBV6-6 CASSYGRDLYNEQFF